Each of the 27 T cell receptor beta chains below was sequenced from the same sample in a study of human T cells and chemical hapten exposure. Each CDR3 protein gets one entry after TCRdb re-called the RACE reads with MiXCR. The sample has approximately 400,000 distinct CDR3 sequences; more than 4.5% are singletons. The time point denotes: patch test 1, 2 weeks after DPC sensitization. Sample treatment: therapeutic diphenylcyclopropenone sensitization with weekly scalp DPC. The sample was whole blood, taken in connection with sensitization to the hapten diphenylcyclopropenone (DPC). The origin of the receptors is a woman between 50 and 59 years old with alopecia areata. Some clones in this sample may be carry-over from other donors' samples.

This clonotype has at least ten counts. The J gene is TRBJ2-2, the V gene TRBV12-3 or TRBV12-4; 9 bases are shared with TRBD2. Germline trimming cut 6 bases from V and 6 bases from J; bases unmatched to any gene: 11. CDR3 size: 16 residues. CDR3 nucleotides: TGTGCCAGCAGCCCCCCTAGCGGGATAGCCCCCGGGGAGCTGTTTTTT. This gives the protein CASSPPSGIAPGELFF.

This clonotype appeared a few times. The chain has TRBV12-3 or TRBV12-4 and TRBJ2-3; D is perhaps TRBD1 or TRBD2 (7 bases each). V lost 9 bases and J 2 bases, leaving 15 bases between the germline ends. This CDR3 spans 14 amino acids. The CDR3, as DNA: TGTGCCAGTGCAGGGGGGGCGTTCACAGATACGCAGTATTTT. Its protein is CASAGGAFTDTQYF.

This clonotype has only a few counts. The chain combines TRBV6-2 or TRBV6-3 with TRBJ2-1; 13 nucleotides agree with TRBD2. From germline, CDR1 is MNHEY and CDR2 SVGEGT. CDR3 size: 16 residues. With V trimmed by 0 bases and J by 9 bases, 5 bases remained unmatched. The CDR3 loop reads CASSYSTSGRYAEQFF. The CDR3 bases are TGTGCCAGCAGTTACTCGACTAGCGGGAGGTACGCTGAGCAGTTCTTC.

This chain uses TRBV11-3 with TRBJ1-1; no reliable D call. The CDR3 extends over 13 amino acids. Germline loops: CDR1 SGHNT, CDR2 YENEEA. The V gene lost 0 bases and the J gene lost 4 bases, with 6 bases spanning the gap. CDR3: CASSLETGTEAFF. CDR3 DNA: TGTGCCAGCAGCTTAGAAACGGGCACTGAAGCTTTCTTT.

This clonotype was counted between two and nine times. The V gene is TRBV29-1, the J gene TRBJ2-3; D possibly uses TRBD1 or TRBD2 (5 bases each). The ends were cut back, 6 bases at V and 2 bases at J, with 15 bases in the middle. Germline V gives CDR1 SQVTM, CDR2 ANQGSEA. CDR3 length: 14 residues. This CDR3 is CSVTRDGFTDTQYF. As DNA, the CDR3 is TGCAGCGTCACCCGGGACGGATTCACAGATACGCAGTATTTT.

In this sample, this clonotype turned up many times. V usage is TRBV4-1 and J usage is TRBJ2-1; 10 nucleotides line up with TRBD2. The CDR3 contains 18 residues. The V segment lost 2 bases and the J segment 3 bases; nucleotides outside the gene matches: 10. Per the germline V gene, CDR1 is MGHRA and CDR2 is YSYEKL. CDR3: CASSQYPVGLAVYNEQFF. CDR3 sequence (DNA): TGCGCCAGCAGCCAATACCCGGTAGGACTAGCGGTCTACAATGAGCAGTTCTTC.

This clonotype was detected ten times or more. The chain has TRBV19 and TRBJ2-1; 8 nucleotides line up with TRBD2. V was clipped by 7 bases and J by 8 bases; unmatched bases: 10. The CDR3 is made up of 14 amino acids. CDR1 LNHDA and CDR2 SQIVND come from the germline V gene (reference sequence). In DNA form, the CDR3 reads TGTGCCAGTAAACCAGCGGGAGTGGGCTATGAGCAGTTCTTC. It codes for CASKPAGVGYEQFF.

This clonotype was observed many times. The chain joins TRBV7-6 to TRBJ2-7; D possibly corresponds to TRBD2 (6 bases). Trimming took 1 base from V and 6 from J, leaving 10 bases between them. This CDR3 region has 13 residues. The germline gives CDR1 SGHVS, CDR2 FNYEAQ. CDR3 residues: CASSLGRGSEQYF. CDR3 nucleotides: TGTGCCAGCAGCTTAGGACGGGGGAGCGAGCAGTACTTC.

V and J are TRBV9 and TRBJ2-1, with D perhaps TRBD2 (6 bases). Germline V CDR1 and CDR2: SGDLS, YYNGEE. The CDR3 runs 15 residues. V was clipped by 0 bases and J by 7 bases, with 14 bases between them. The DNA for the CDR3 is TGTGCCAGCAGCGTAGACACGGGAGTCGGGAATGAGCAGTTCTTC. It specifies CASSVDTGVGNEQFF.

This chain uses TRBV12-3 or TRBV12-4 with TRBJ2-1, with 7 bases fitting TRBD2. The CDR3 runs 14 residues. The V and J ends lost 8 bases and 8 bases, in that order; junction bases with no gene match: 12. This chain's CDR3 is CASLRGTPFDEQFF. The CDR3 bases are TGTGCCAGCCTGCGGGGGACCCCCTTTGATGAGCAGTTCTTC.

V is TRBV28 and J is TRBJ2-7; 8 bases are shared with TRBD2. Germline assignment: CDR1 MDHEN and CDR2 SYDVKM. This CDR3 is 15 amino acids long. The trim removed 6 bases at V and 2 bases at J, leaving 9 bases unmatched. The CDR3: CASSPGLANPYEQYF. DNA of the CDR3: TGTGCCAGCAGCCCAGGACTAGCAAATCCCTACGAGCAGTACTTC. The full variable domain, with the rest looked up from reference TRBV28 and TRBJ2-7, is DVKVTQSSRYLVKRTGEKVFLECVQDMDHENMFWYRQDPGLGLRLIYFSYDVKMKEKGDIPEGYSVSREKKERFSLILESASTNQTSMYLCASSPGLANPYEQYFGPGTRLTVT.

V and J are TRBV7-2 and TRBJ1-2; tentatively, D is TRBD1 (6 bases). V lost 3 bases to trimming and J lost 4 bases, with 9 bases between them. CDR1 is SGHTA and CDR2 is FQGNSA in the germline V gene. The CDR3 totals 13 residues. The CDR3 reads CASSLTGPYGYTF. DNA of the CDR3: TGTGCCAGCAGCTTGACAGGTCCCTATGGCTACACCTTC. Combining the CDR3 with reference TRBV7-2 and TRBJ1-2 gives the whole variable domain GAGVSQSPSNKVTEKGKDVELRCDPISGHTALYWYRQSLGQGLEFLIYFQGNSAPDKSGLPSDRFSAERTGGSVSTLTIQRTQQEDSAVYLCASSLTGPYGYTFGSGTRLTVV.

This clonotype has just a few counts. This chain links TRBV24-1 with TRBJ2-2; D ambiguous. V lost 7 bases to trimming and J lost 2 bases, with 7 bases between them. The CDR3 loop spans 13 amino acids. Germline CDR1 KGHDR, CDR2 SFDVKD. The CDR3 reads CATSTANTGELFF. The CDR3 DNA is TGTGCCACCAGCACAGCAAACACCGGGGAGCTGTTTTTT.

V gene TRBV12-3 or TRBV12-4 combines with J gene TRBJ2-1, with D perhaps TRBD2 (6 bases). Trimming removed 4 bases from V and 10 bases from J, with 14 bases in between. There are 13 residues in the CDR3. CDR3 loop: CASSSRRAGEQFF. The CDR3 DNA follows: TGTGCCAGCAGTTCGCGGAGGGCGGGAGAGCAGTTCTTC.

This clonotype was seen many times. This chain links TRBV28 with TRBJ1-5; D gene uncertain. Trimming pared 5 bases from V and 6 bases from J, leaving 5 bases between. CDR3 size: 11 residues. CDR1 is MDHEN, CDR2 SYDVKM, per germline. The CDR3 coding sequence is TGTGCCAGCAGTCACAGTCAGCCCCAGCATTTT. Encoded protein: CASSHSQPQHF.

This clonotype occurred a few times. V and J are TRBV27 and TRBJ2-1; D uncertain. V lost 3 bases, J lost 0 bases, and 9 bases lay in between. The germline V gene has CDR1 MNHEY and CDR2 SMNVEV (reference sequence). The CDR3 contains 15 residues. The CDR3, as DNA: TGTGCCAGCAGTTTGCGGTCGAGCTCCTACAATGAGCAGTTCTTC. Its translation: CASSLRSSSYNEQFF.

This clonotype was seen repeatedly, ten times or more. The genes are TRBV5-1 and TRBJ1-3, with D unresolved. This CDR3 is 14 amino acids long. Germline CDR1 reads SGHRS; CDR2 reads YFSETQ. V was clipped by 4 bases and J by 0 bases, with 8 bases between them. CDR3 DNA sequence: TGCGCCAGCAGCGAGGACCTCTCTGGAAACACCATATATTTT. Residues: CASSEDLSGNTIYF.

This clonotype was counted ten times or more. The CDR3 bases are TGTGCCAGCAGCTTAGCAGGGAACAATTCACCCCTCCACTTT. Protein sequence: CASSLAGNNSPLHF. The V and J genes are TRBV7-2 and TRBJ1-6; no firm D call. Germline V gives CDR1 SGHTA, CDR2 FQGNSA. The CDR3 consists of 14 residues. Trimming removed 0 bases at V and 7 bases at J, with 7 bases between.

Many counts were recorded for this clonotype. The chain combines TRBV6-5 with TRBJ2-2; TRBD2 matches at 14 bases. The CDR3 extends over 17 amino acids. Germline V gene sequence: CDR1 MNHEY, CDR2 SVGAGI. Trimming cost V 5 bases and J 2 bases; bases outside gene matches: 4. The CDR3 nucleotides are TGTGCCAGCAGTCCGACTAGCGGGGGGGCCAACACCGGGGAGCTGTTTTTT. Translating it yields CASSPTSGGANTGELFF.

This clonotype appeared many times. The rearrangement uses TRBV14 and TRBJ2-1, with D perhaps being TRBD1 or TRBD2 (5 bases each). The germline gives CDR1 SGHDN, CDR2 FVKESK. There are 15 residues in the CDR3. Trimming stripped 6 bases from V and 4 bases from J, with 16 bases between. The CDR3 region has the DNA TGTGCCAGCAGTCACGGGGCCACTTTTTACAATGAGCAGTTCTTC. It translates to CASSHGATFYNEQFF. The variable domain in full, with the rest retrieved from reference TRBV14 and TRBJ2-1, is EAGVTQFPSHSVIEKGQTVTLRCDPISGHDNLYWYRRVMGKEIKFLLHFVKESKQDESGMPNNRFLAERTGGTYSTLKVQPAELEDSGVYFCASSHGATFYNEQFFGPGTRLTVL.

In this sample, this clonotype turned up many times. This chain joins TRBV18 and TRBJ2-7; D not resolved. The CDR3 runs 13 residues. From germline, CDR1 is KGHSH and CDR2 LQKENI. V was trimmed by 1 base and J by 5 bases, leaving 9 bases between them. The DNA for the CDR3 is TGTGCCAGCTCACCACGCGGAATTGACGAGCAGTACTTC. This encodes CASSPRGIDEQYF.

This clonotype occurred many times. The CDR3 here is CASSLDSGGQETQYF. The CDR3 DNA follows: TGCGCCAGCAGCTTAGATAGCGGGGGTCAGGAGACCCAGTACTTC. V gene TRBV5-1 combines with J gene TRBJ2-5; TRBD2 agrees at 9 bases. Per the germline V gene, CDR1 is SGHRS and CDR2 is YFSETQ. Trimming cost V 2 bases and J 5 bases; bases outside gene matches: 7. CDR3 size: 15 residues.

The table lists this clonotype with many counts. This chain joins TRBV12-3 or TRBV12-4 and TRBJ2-1; D tentatively reads TRBD1 or TRBD2 (5 bases each). The germline V and J ends were trimmed by 2 bases and 7 bases, with 18 bases remaining between them. The CDR3 is made up of 16 amino acids. CDR3 in DNA: TGTGCCAGCAGTTTACTCCGGCAGGGAGTTCAGAATGAGCAGTTCTTC. Protein product: CASSLLRQGVQNEQFF.

In this sample, this clonotype turned up many times. The V and J genes are TRBV2 and TRBJ2-5; possibly TRBD2 for D (6 bases). This CDR3 comprises 14 residues. V was trimmed by 11 bases and J by 2 bases, leaving 18 bases between them. CDR1 is SNHLY, CDR2 FYNNEI, per germline. CDR3 in amino acids: CAGVPGRGQETQYF. The CDR3 bases are TGTGCCGGGGTCCCAGGGCGGGGTCAAGAGACCCAGTACTTC. The whole variable domain, filled in from reference TRBV2 and TRBJ2-5, reads EPEVTQTPSHQVTQMGQEVILRCVPISNHLYFYWYRQILGQKVEFLVSFYNNEISEKSEIFDDQFSVERPDGSNFTLKIRSTKLEDSAMYFCAGVPGRGQETQYFGPGTRLLVL.

This clonotype was observed at least ten times. The CDR3 spells CSVVEGRGGYTF. The CDR3 DNA follows: TGCAGCGTTGTGGAGGGCAGAGGTGGCTACACCTTC. The chain has TRBV29-1 and TRBJ1-2, with unresolved D. The V gene's germline CDR1 is SQVTM and CDR2 ANQGSEA. Trimming cost V 4 bases and J 7 bases, with 13 bases left between them. The CDR3 has 12 residues.

This clonotype was observed a few times. V and J are TRBV9 and TRBJ2-3; D tentatively reads TRBD1 or TRBD2 (5 bases each). The CDR3 sequence is 16 residues long. Germline CDR1 and CDR2: SGDLS and YYNGEE. With 0 bases removed from V and 2 bases from J, the gap between germline ends came to 13 bases. The CDR3 DNA follows: TGTGCCAGCAGCGTAGCTGGTGGGGGAGTCACAGATACGCAGTATTTT. This codes for CASSVAGGGVTDTQYF. Full variable domain (missing parts from reference TRBV9 and TRBJ2-3): DSGVTQTPKHLITATGQRVTLRCSPRSGDLSVYWYQQSLDQGLQFLIQYYNGEERAKGNILERFSAQQFPDLHSELNLSSLELGDSALYFCASSVAGGGVTDTQYFGPGTRLTVL.

The table lists this clonotype with many counts. The rearrangement links TRBV7-9 to TRBJ2-3, with unresolved D. This CDR3 is 16 amino acids long. With 4 bases removed from V and 2 bases from J, the gap between germline ends came to 16 bases. Germline assignment: CDR1 SEHNR and CDR2 FQNEAQ (reference sequence). The CDR3 spells CASSSTRSTHTDTQYF. CDR3 in DNA: TGTGCCAGCAGCTCGACCAGGAGTACCCACACAGATACGCAGTATTTT.